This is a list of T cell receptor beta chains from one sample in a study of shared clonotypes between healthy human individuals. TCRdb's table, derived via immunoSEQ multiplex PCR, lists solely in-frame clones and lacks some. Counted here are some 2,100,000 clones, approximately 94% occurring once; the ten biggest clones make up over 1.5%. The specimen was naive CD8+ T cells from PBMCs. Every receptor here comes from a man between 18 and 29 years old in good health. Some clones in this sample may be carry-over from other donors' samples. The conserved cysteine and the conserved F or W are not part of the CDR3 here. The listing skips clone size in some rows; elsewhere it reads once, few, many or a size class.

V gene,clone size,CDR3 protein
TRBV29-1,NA,SVEDRDRGYEQY
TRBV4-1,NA,ASSQVGLGGKQF
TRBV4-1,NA,ASSQEGHNQPQH
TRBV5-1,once,ASSVGTGRTDTQY
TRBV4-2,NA,ASSPVAPRVANEQF
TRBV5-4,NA,ASSWTSGSTNGELF
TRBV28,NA,ASSGTGYEQY
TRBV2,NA,ASRATGAPEGAF
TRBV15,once,ATSTEIEGLETQY
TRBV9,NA,ASSVPRAGGLTGELF
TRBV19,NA,ASTDSSEQY
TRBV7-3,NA,ASSLTGTSGSLNTGELF
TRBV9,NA,ASSAGAVSYEQY
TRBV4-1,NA,ASSPGQGGSYEQY
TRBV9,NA,ASSDQETQY
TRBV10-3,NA,AISETGTGPYLSYEQY
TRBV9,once,ASRNEGGYT
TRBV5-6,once,ASSFTEEQF
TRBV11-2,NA,ASSLGSSGRTKETQY
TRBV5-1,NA,ASSETGGAAEQY
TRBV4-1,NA,ASSLPGLGPETQY
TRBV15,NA,ATSSGPGQVYNEQF
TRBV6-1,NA,ASSPDRGVFVWAF
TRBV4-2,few,ASSQGQYNEQF
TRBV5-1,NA,ASSLGGGAETQY
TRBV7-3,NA,ASRSGTSAKNEQF
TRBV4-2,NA,ASSLLEGGPGELF
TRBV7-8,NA,ASSALNNGQTNTEAF
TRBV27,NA,ASSVSPEISDTQY
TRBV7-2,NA,ASSLDSENYGYT
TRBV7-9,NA,ASSPFGEKLF
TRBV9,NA,ASSVAWATDTGELF
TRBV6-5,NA,ATSRGPDEETQY
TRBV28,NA,ASSARREGYEQY
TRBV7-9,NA,ASSFGSPMGRNYGYT
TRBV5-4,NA,ASSFTKGLGTYEQY
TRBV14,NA,ASTDGALNTGELF
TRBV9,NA,ASSQGLAEAYEQY
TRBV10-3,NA,AISEPTGAGAANTGELF
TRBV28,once,ASSLLLGAGGYT
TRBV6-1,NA,ASSEVETMNTGELF
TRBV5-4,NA,ASSQAGSNTGELF
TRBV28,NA,ASSLVASNTGELF
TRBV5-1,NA,ASSLKSGWILFNEQF
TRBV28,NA,ASSVDGTYEQY
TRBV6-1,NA,ASSDLAGVNTDTQY
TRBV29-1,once,SVEGRSNYGYT
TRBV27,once,ASSMGLAGTEQY
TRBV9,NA,ASSVEPAITPNEQF
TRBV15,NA,ATSREDQGLSTDTQY
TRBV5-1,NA,ASSAEGGRVPYEQY
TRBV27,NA,ASTRGRGGDTQY
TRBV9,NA,ASSVGSAVLTGELF
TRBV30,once,AWSDLAGVADTQY
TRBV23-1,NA,ASSQPGGPAGAYEQY
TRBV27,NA,ASSLDREGLDGYT
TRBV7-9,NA,ASSSGLAGKYNEQF
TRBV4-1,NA,ASSPLFGVAGPSYEQY
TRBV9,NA,ASSDGEHGNTEAF